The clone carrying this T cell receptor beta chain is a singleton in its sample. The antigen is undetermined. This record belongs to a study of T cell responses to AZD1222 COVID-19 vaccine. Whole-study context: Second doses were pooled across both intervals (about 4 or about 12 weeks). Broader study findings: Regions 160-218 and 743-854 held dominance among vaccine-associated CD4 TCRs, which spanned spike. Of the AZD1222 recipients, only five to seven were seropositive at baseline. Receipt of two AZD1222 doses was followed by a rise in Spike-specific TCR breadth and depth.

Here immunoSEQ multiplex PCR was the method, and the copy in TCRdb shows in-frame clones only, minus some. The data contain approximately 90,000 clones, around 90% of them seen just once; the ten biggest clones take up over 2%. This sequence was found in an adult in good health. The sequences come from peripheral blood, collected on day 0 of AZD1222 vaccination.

CDR3 loop: CASSQAGTQEQFF. CDR3 nucleotides: TGTGCCAGCAGCCAAGCAGGTACACAAGAGCAGTTCTTC. V is TRBV3-1 (or the pseudogene TRBV3-2) and J is TRBJ2-1; D remains ambiguous. V lost 1 base, J lost 10 bases, and 11 bases lay in between. Germline V gene lookup returns CDR1 LGHDT and CDR2 YNNKEL (reference sequence). This CDR3 has 13 residues.